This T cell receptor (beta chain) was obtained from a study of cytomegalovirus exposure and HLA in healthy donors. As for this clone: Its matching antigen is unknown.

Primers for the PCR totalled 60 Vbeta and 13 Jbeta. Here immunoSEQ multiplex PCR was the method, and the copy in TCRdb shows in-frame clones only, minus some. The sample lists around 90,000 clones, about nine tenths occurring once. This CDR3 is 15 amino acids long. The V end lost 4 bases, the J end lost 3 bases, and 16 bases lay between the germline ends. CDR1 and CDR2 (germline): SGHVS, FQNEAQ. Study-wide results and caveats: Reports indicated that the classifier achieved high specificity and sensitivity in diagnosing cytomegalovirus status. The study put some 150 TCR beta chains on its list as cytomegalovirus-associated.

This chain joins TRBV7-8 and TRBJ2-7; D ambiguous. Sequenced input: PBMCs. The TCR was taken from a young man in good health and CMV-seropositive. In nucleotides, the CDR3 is TGTGCCAGCAGCTCCCCGACTGACGGAAACTACGAGCAGTACTTC. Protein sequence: CASSSPTDGNYEQYF.